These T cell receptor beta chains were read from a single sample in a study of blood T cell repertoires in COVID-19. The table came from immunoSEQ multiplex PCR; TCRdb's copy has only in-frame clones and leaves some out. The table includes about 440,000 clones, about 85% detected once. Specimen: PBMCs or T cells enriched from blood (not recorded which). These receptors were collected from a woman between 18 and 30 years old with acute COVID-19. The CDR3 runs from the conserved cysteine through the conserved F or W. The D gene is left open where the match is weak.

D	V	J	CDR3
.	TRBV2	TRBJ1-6	CASSSRDYNSPLHF
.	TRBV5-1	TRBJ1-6	CASSLNTDSPLHF
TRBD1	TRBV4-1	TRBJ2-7	CASSQVPRGRYYEQYF
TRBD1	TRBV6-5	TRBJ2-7	CASSSLGDSKSYEQYF
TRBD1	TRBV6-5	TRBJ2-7	CASSSSIGGMEQYF
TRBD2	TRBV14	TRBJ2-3	CASTRTSGSPGDTQYF
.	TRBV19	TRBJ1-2	CASSIGRGAFDYGYTF
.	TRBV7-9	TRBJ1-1	CASRENTEAFF
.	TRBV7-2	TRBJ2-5	CASSLFLLAGETQYF
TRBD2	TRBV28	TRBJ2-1	CASSLPGLAVLNEQFF
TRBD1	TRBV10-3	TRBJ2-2	CAISGTGTGELFF
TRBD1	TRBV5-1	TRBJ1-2	CASSPGTGRFGYTF
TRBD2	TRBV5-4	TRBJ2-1	CASSIPGLGYNEQFF
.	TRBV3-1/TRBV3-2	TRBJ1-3	CASSHIESSGNTIYF
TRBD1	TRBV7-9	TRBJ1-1	CASSLAGTGGTEAFF
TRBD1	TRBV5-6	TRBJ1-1	CASSSTGRTIEAFF
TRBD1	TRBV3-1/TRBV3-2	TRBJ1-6	CASSQGDRGYNSPLHF
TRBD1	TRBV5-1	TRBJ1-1	CASSFRQGGPMNTEAFF
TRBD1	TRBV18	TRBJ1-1	CASSPGTGGRMNTEAFF
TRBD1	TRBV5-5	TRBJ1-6	CASSIGQGSYNSPLHF
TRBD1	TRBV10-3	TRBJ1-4	CAISQRTGPNEKLFF
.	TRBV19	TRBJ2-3	CASRWASSTDTQYF